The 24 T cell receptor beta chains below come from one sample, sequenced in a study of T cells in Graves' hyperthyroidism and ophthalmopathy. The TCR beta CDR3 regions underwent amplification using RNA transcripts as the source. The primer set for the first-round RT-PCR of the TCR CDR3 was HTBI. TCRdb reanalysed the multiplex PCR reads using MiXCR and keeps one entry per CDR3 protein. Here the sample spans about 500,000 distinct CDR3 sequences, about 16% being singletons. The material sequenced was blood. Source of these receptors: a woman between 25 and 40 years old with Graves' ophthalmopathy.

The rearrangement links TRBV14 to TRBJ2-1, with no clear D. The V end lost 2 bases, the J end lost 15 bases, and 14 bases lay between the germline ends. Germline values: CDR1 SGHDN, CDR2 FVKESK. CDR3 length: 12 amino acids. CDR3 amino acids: CASSQITGLGFF. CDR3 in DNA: TGTGCCAGCAGCCAAATCACGGGCCTCGGGTTCTTC.

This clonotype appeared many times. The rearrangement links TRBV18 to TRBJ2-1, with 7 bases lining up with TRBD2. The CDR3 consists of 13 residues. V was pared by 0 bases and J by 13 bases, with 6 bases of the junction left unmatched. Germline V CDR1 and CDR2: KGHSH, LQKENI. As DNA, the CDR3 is TGTGCCAGCTCACCACCGGTACGGGAGGAACAGTTCTTC. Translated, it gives CASSPPVREEQFF. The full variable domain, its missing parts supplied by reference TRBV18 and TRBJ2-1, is NAGVMQNPRHLVRRRGQEARLRCSPMKGHSHVYWYRQLPEEGLKFMVYLQKENIIDESGMPKERFSAEFPKEGPSILRIQQVVRGDSAAYFCASSPPVREEQFFGPGTRLTVL.

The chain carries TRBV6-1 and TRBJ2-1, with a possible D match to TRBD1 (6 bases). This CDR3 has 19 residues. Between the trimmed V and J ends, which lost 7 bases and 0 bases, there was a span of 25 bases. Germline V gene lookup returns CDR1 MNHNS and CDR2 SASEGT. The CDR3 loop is CASKFRAGEIRISYNEQFF. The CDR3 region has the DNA TGTGCCAGCAAATTTCGGGCAGGGGAAATTCGGATCTCCTACAATGAGCAGTTCTTC.

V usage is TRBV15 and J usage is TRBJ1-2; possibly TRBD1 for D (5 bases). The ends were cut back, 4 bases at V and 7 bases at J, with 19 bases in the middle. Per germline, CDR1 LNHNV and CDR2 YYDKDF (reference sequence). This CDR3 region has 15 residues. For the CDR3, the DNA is TGTGCCACCAGCATCATTATGGGGGACCCCCGTGGCTACACCTTC. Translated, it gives CATSIIMGDPRGYTF.

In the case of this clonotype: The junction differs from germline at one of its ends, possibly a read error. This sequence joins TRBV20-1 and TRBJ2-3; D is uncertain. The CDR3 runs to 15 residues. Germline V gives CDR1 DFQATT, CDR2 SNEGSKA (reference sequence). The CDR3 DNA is TGCAGTGCTGGAGAAGGAAATTCGGGCACAGATACGCAGTATTTT. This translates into CSAGEGNSGTDTQYF.

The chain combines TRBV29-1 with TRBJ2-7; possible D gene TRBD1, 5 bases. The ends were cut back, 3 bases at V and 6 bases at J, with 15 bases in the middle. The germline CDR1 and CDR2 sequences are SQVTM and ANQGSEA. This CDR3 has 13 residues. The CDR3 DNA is TGCAGCGTTGACCAGGGTTCAGGGTGCGAGCAGTACTTC. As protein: CSVDQGSGCEQYF.

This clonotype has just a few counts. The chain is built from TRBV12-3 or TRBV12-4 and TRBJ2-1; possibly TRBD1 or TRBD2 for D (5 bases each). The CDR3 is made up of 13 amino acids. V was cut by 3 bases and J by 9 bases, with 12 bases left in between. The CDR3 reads CASSFGTQREQFF. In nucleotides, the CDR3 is TGTGCCAGCAGTTTCGGGACCCAGCGTGAGCAGTTCTTC.

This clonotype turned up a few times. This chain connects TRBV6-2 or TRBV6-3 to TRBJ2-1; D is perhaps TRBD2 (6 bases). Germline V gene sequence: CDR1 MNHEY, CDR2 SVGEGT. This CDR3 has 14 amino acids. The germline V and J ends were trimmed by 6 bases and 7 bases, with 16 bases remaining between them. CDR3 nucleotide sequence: TGTGCCAGCAGCTGGGGGGACTCCCAGAATGAGCAGTTCTTC. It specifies CASSWGDSQNEQFF.

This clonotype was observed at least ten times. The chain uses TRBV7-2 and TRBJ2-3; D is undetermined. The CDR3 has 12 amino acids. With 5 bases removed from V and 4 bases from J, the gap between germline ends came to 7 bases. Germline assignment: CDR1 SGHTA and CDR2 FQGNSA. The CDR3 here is CASSTDPDTQYF. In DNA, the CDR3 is TGTGCCAGCAGCACAGATCCAGATACGCAGTATTTT.

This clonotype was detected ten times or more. CDR3 nucleotide sequence: TGTGCCAGCAGCTTGCCCAGCGGGTCCTACGAGCAGTACTTC. It translates to CASSLPSGSYEQYF. The chain combines TRBV5-6 with TRBJ2-7; D possibly corresponds to TRBD2 (6 bases). The CDR3 has 14 residues. The germline CDR1 and CDR2 sequences are SGHDT and YYEEEE. Deletions cut 1 base from V and 1 base from J, with 9 bases between.

CDR3 nucleotide sequence: TGTGCCAGCAGCGCGGGACAGGGGGCCAGTGAGCAGTTCTTC. Translating gives CASSAGQGASEQFF. The chain uses TRBV11-2 and TRBJ2-1, with 12 bases fitting TRBD1. V gave up 5 bases and J gave up 9 bases; unmatched junction bases: 5. From germline, CDR1 is SGHAT and CDR2 FQNNGV. This CDR3 region has 14 residues.

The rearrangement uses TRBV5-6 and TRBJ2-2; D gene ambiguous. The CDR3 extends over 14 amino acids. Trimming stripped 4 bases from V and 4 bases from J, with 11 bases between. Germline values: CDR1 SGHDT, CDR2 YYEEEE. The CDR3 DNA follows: TGTGCCAGCAGCCCGGTGGGGATCACCGGGGAGCTGTTTTTT. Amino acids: CASSPVGITGELFF. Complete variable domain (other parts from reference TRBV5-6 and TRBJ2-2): DAGVTQSPTHLIKTRGQQVTLRCSPKSGHDTVSWYQQALGQGPQFIFQYYEEEERQRGNFPDRFSGHQFPNYSSELNVNALLLGDSALYLCASSPVGITGELFFGEGSRLTVL.

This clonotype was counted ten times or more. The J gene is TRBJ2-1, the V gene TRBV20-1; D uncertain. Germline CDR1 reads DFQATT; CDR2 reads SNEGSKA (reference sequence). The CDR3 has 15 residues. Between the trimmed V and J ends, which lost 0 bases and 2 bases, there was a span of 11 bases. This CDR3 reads CSARDLRPPYNEQFF. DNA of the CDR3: TGCAGTGCTAGAGATTTGCGGCCTCCCTACAATGAGCAGTTCTTC.

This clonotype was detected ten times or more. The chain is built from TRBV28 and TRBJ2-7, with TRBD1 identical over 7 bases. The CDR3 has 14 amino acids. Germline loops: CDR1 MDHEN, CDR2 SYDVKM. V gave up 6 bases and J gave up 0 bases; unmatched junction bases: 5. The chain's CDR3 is CASRPGQLSYEQYF. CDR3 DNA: TGTGCCAGCAGGCCGGGACAGCTCTCCTACGAGCAGTACTTC.

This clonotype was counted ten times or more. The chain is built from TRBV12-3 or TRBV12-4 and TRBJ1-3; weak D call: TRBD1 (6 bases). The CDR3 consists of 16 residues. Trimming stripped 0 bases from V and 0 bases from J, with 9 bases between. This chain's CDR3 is CASSLAGGISGNTIYF. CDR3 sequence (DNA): TGTGCCAGCAGTTTAGCAGGGGGGATCTCTGGAAACACCATATATTTT.

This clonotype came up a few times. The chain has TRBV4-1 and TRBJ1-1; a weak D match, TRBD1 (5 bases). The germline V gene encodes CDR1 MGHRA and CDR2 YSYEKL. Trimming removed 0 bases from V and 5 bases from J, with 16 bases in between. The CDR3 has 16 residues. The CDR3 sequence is CASSQDGSRVDTEAFF. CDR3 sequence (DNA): TGCGCCAGCAGCCAAGACGGGTCCAGGGTTGATACTGAAGCTTTCTTT.

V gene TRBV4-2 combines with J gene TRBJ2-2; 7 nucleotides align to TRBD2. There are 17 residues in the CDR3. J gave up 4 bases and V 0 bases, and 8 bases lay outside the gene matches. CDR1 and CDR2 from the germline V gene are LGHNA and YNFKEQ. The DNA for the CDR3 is TGTGCCAGCAGCCAAGATCTGGCGGGAGAGGGCACCGGGGAGCTGTTTTTT. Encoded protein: CASSQDLAGEGTGELFF.

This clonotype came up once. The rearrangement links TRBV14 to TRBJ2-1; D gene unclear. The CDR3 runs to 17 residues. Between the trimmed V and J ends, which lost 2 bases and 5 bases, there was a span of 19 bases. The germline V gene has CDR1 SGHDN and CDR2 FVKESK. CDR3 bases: TGTGCCAGCAGCCAACTCTTACTGCAGTCGGGTCACAATGAGCAGTTCTTC. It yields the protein CASSQLLLQSGHNEQFF. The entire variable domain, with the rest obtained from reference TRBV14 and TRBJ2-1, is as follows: EAGVTQFPSHSVIEKGQTVTLRCDPISGHDNLYWYRRVMGKEIKFLLHFVKESKQDESGMPNNRFLAERTGGTYSTLKVQPAELEDSGVYFCASSQLLLQSGHNEQFFGPGTRLTVL.

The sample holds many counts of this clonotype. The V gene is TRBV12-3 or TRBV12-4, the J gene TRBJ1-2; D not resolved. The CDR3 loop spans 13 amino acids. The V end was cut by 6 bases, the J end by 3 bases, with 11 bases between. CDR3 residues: CASRTTDYYGYTF. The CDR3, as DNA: TGTGCCAGCAGGACCACTGACTACTATGGCTACACCTTC.

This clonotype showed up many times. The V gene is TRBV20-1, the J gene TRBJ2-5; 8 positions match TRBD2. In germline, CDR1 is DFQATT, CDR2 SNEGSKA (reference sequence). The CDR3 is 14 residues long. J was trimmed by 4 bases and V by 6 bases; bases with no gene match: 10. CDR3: CSAVREGLGETQYF. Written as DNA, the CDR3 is TGCAGTGCAGTTCGGGAGGGCCTTGGAGAGACCCAGTACTTC.

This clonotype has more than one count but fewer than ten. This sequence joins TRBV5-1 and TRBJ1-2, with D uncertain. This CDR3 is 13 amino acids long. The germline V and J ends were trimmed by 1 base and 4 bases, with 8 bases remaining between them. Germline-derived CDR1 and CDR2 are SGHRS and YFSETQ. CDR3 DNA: TGCGCCAGCAGCTTGACAGAACCCTATGGCTACACCTTC. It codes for CASSLTEPYGYTF.

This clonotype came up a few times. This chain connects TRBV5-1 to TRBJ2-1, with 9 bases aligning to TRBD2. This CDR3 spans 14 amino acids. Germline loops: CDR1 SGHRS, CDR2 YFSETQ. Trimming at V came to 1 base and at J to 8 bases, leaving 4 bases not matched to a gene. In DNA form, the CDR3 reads TGCGCCAGCAGCTTGAGGACTAGCGTCGATGAGCAGTTCTTC. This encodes CASSLRTSVDEQFF.

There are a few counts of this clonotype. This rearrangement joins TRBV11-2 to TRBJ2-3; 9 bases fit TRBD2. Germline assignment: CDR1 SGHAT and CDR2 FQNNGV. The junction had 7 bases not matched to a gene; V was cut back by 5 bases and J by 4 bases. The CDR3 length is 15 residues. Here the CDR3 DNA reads TGTGCCAGCAGCCCCCTTAGCGGGAGCGCAGATACGCAGTATTTT. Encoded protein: CASSPLSGSADTQYF.

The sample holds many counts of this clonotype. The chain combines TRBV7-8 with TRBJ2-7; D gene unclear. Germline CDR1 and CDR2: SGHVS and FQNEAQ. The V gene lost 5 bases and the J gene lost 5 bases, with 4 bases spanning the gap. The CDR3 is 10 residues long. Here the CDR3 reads CASSRDEQYF. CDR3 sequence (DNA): TGTGCCAGCAGCCGGGACGAGCAGTACTTC.